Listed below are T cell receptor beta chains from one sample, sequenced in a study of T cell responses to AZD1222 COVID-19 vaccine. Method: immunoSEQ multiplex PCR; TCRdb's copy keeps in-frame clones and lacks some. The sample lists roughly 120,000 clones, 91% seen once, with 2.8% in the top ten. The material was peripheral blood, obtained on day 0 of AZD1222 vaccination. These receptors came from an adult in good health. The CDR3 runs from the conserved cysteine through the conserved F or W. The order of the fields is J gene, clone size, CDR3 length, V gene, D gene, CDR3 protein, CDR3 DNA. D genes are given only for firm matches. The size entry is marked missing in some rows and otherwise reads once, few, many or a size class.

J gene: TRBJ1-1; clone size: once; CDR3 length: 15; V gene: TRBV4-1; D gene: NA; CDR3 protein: CASSPSGKRYPEAFF; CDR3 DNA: TGCGCCAGCAGCCCGTCCGGGAAGCGGTACCCTGAAGCTTTCTTT
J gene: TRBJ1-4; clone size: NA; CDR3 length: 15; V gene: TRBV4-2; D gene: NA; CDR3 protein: CASSQDPAQGEKLFF; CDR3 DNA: TGTGCCAGCAGCCAAGATCCGGCGCAGGGTGAAAAACTGTTTTTT
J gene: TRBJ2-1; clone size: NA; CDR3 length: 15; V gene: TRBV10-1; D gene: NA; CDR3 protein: CASSESSGSYNEQFF; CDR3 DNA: TGCGCCAGCAGTGAGTCTAGCGGCTCCTACAATGAGCAGTTCTTC
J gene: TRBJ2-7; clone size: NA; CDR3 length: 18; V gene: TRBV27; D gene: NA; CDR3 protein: CASSYRSSLSGDSYEQYF; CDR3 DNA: TGTGCCAGCAGTTATAGGTCCTCGCTCTCGGGCGACTCCTACGAGCAGTACTTC
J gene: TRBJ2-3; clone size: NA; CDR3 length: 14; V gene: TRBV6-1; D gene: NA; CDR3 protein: CASSAPRNTDTQYF; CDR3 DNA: TGTGCCAGCAGTGCCCCCCGGAACACAGATACGCAGTATTTT
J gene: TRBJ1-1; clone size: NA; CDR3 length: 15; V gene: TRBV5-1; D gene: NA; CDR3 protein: CASSLDVQPNTEAFF; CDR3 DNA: TGCGCCAGCAGCTTGGACGTGCAGCCGAACACTGAAGCTTTCTTT
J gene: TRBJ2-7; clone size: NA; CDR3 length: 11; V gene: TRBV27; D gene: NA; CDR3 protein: CASSLGHEQYF; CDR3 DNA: TGTGCCAGCAGTCTCGGACACGAGCAGTACTTC
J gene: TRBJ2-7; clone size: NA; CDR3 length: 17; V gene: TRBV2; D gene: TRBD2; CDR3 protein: CASSALGLAGGRYEQYF; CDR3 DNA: TGTGCCAGCAGTGCCCTGGGACTAGCGGGAGGGCGCTACGAGCAGTACTTC
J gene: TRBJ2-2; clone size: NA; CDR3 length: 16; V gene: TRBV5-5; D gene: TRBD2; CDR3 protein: CASSHGLAGGTGELFF; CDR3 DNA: TGTGCCAGCAGCCACGGACTAGCGGGCGGGACCGGGGAGCTGTTTTTT
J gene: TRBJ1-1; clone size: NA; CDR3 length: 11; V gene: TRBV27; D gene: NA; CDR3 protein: CASRAGREAFF; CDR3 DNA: TGTGCCAGCAGGGCAGGGCGAGAAGCTTTCTTT
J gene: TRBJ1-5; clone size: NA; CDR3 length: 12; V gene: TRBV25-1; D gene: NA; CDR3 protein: CASSRGNQPQHF; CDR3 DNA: TGTGCCAGCAGTAGGGGGAATCAGCCCCAGCATTTT
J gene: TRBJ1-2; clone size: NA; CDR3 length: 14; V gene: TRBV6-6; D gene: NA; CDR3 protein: CASSRSGALRGYTF; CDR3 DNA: TGTGCCAGCAGCCGATCCGGGGCCCTACGAGGCTACACCTTC
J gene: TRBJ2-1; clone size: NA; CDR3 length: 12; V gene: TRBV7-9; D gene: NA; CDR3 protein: CASSNGGNEQFF; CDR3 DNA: TGTGCCAGCAGCAATGGGGGGAATGAGCAGTTCTTC
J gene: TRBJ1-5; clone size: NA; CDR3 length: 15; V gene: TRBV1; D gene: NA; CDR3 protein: CTSSQGQYSNQPQHF; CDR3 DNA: TGCACCAGCAGCCAAGGTCAGTATAGCAATCAGCCCCAGCATTTT
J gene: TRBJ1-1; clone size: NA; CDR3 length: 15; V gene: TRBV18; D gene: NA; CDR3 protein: CASSRNREGSTEAFF; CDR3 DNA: TGTGCCAGCTCACGAAACAGGGAGGGGAGCACTGAAGCTTTCTTT
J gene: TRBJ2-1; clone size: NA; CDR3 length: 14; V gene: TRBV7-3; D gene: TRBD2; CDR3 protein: CASSSAGGPSEQFF; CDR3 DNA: TGTGCCAGCAGTTCAGCGGGAGGGCCGAGTGAGCAGTTCTTC
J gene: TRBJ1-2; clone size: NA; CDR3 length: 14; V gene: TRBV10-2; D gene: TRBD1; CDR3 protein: CASFTPGQRYGYTF; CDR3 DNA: TGCGCCAGCTTTACCCCGGGACAGCGCTATGGCTACACCTTC
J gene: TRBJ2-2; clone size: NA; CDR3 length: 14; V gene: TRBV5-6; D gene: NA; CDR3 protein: CASSDSQGTGELFF; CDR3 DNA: TGTGCCAGCAGCGACAGCCAGGGTACCGGGGAGCTGTTTTTT
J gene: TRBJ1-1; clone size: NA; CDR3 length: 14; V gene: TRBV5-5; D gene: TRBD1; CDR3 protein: CASSVDRLNTEAFF; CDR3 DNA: TGTGCCAGCAGCGTGGACAGGTTGAACACTGAAGCTTTCTTT
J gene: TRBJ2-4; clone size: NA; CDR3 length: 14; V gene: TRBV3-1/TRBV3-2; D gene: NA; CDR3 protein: CASRASNRKNIQYF; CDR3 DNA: TGTGCCAGCAGAGCCTCAAACCGAAAAAACATTCAGTACTTC
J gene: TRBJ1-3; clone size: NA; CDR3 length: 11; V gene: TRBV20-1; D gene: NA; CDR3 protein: CSALSGNTIYF; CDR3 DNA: TGCAGTGCATTGTCTGGAAACACCATATATTTT
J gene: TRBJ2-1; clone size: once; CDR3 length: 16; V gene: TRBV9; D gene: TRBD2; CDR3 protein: CASSVPSGSSYNEQFF; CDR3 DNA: TGTGCCAGCAGCGTACCCAGCGGGAGTTCCTACAATGAGCAGTTCTTC
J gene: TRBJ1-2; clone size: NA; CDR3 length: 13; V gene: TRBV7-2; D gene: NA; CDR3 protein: CASGMGQGHGYTF; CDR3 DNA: TGTGCCAGCGGCATGGGTCAGGGGCATGGCTACACCTTC
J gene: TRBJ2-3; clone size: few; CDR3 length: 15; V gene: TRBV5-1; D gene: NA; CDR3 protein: CASSLGLIGGDTQYF; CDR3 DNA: TGCGCCAGCAGCTTGGGTTTAATTGGGGGAGATACGCAGTATTTT
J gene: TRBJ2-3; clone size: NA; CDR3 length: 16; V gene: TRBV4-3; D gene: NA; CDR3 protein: CASSQALRVGTDTQYF; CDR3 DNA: TGCGCCAGCAGCCAAGCTCTGAGGGTTGGCACAGATACGCAGTATTTT
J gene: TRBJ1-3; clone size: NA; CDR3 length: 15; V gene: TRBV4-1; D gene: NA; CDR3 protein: CASSQDGGPGNTIYF; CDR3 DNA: TGCGCCAGCAGCCAAGATGGGGGGCCTGGAAACACCATATATTTT
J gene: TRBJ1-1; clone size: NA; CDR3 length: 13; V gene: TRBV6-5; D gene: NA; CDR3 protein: CASKKMGNTEAFF; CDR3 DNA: TGTGCCAGCAAAAAAATGGGGAACACTGAAGCTTTCTTT
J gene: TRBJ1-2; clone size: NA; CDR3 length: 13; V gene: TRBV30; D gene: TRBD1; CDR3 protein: CACQGVSLRGYTF; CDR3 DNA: TGTGCCTGCCAGGGGGTCTCTCTACGTGGCTACACCTTC
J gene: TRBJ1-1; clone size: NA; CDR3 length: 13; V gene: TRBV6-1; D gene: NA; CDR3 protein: CAISEWVNTEAFF; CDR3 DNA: TGTGCCATCAGTGAATGGGTGAACACTGAAGCTTTCTTT
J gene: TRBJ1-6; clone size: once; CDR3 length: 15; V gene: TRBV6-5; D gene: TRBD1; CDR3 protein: CASSYGDRVGAPLHF; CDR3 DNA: TGTGCCAGCAGTTACGGGGACAGGGTCGGGGCACCCCTCCACTTT
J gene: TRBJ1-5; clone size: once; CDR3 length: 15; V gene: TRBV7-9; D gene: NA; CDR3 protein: CASTPNSRGTEPQHF; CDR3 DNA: TGTGCCAGCACCCCGAACTCCAGGGGTACGGAGCCCCAGCATTTT
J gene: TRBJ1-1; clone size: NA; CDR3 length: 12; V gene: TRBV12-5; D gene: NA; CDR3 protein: CASGQGYTEAFF; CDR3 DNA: TGTGCTAGTGGACAGGGTTACACTGAAGCTTTCTTT
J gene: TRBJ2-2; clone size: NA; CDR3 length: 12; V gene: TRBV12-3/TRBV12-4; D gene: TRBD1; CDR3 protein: CASSLGQVELFF; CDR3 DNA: TGTGCCAGCAGCCTAGGACAGGTTGAGCTGTTTTTT
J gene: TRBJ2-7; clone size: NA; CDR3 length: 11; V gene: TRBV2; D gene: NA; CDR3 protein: CASRGTHEQYF; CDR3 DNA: TGTGCCAGCCGAGGTACCCACGAGCAGTACTTC
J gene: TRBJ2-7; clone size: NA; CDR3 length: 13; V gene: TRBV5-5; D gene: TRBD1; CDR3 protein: CASRWTGGYEQYF; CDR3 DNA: TGTGCCAGCAGGTGGACAGGGGGCTACGAGCAGTACTTC
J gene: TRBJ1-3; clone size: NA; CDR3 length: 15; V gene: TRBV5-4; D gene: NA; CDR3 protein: CASSLAVGPGNTIYF; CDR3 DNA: TGTGCCAGCAGCTTGGCGGTGGGGCCGGGAAACACCATATATTTT
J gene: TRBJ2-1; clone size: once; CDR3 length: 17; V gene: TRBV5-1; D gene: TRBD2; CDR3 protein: CASSPGPGTIFYNEQFF; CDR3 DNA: TGCGCCAGCAGCCCGGGCCCCGGGACTATATTCTACAATGAGCAGTTCTTC
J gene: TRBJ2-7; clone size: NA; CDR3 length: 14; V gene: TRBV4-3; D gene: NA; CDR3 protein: CASSQDFRGYEQYF; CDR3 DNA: TGCGCCAGCAGCCAAGATTTTAGGGGCTACGAGCAGTACTTC
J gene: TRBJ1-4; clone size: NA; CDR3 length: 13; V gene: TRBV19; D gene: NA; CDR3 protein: CASSILGARKLFF; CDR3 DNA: TGTGCCAGTAGTATCCTCGGGGCACGAAAACTGTTTTTT
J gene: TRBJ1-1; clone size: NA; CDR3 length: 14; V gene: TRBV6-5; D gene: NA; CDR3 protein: CASSQADMNTEAFF; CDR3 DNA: TGTGCCAGCAGTCAGGCAGATATGAACACTGAAGCTTTCTTT
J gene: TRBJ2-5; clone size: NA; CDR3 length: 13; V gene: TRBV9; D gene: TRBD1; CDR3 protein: CASSEGTEETQYF; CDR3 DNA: TGTGCCAGCAGCGAAGGGACAGAAGAGACCCAGTACTTC